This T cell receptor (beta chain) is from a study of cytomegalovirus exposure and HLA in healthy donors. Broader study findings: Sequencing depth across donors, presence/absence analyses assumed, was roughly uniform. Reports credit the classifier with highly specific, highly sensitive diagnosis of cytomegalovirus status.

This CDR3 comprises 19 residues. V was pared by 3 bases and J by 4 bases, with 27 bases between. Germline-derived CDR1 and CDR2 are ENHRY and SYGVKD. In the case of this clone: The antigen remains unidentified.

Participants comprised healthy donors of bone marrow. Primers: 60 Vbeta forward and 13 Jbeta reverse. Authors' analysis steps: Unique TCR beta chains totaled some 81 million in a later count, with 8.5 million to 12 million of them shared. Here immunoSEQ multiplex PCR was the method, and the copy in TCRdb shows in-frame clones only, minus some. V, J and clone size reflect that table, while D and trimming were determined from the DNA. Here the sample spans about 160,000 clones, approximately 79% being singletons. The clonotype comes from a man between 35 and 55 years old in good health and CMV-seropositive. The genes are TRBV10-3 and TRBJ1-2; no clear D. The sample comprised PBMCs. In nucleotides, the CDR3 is TGTGCCATCAGTGAAGATGTTGGGGAGGCTTCGCTCCAAACCTATGGCTACACCTTC. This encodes CAISEDVGEASLQTYGYTF.